This section outlines one T cell receptor beta chain sequence together with its context. This specimen belongs to a study of CD4 T cells in relation to SARS-CoV-2 and coronaviruses. The unexposed donors gave CD4+ T cells in 2011-2018, prior to COVID-19. Repertoires were generated with immunoSEQ multiplex PCR, while TCRdb's copy carries only in-frame clones and drops some. The sample yields 55,000 to 75,000 clones, approximately 87% seen once. The sequence was collected from a human donor in good health. Specimen: memory CD4+ T cells from PBMCs.

This chain's CDR3 is CAWSPLLTPGGTHEQYF. Here the CDR3 DNA reads TGTGCCTGGAGTCCTTTGTTGACCCCAGGGGGAACCCACGAGCAGTACTTC. The rearrangement uses TRBV30 and TRBJ2-7; 7 nucleotides line up with TRBD1. From germline, CDR1 is GTSNPN and CDR2 SVGIG (reference sequence). V lost 2 bases and J lost 5; bases outside the gene matches: 18. The CDR3 is made up of 17 amino acids.